The following is a T cell receptor beta chain sequence with its context. Each cell subset's genomic DNA was divided evenly among several immunoSEQ plates. Input per replicate PCR of unsorted PBMC was roughly 300 ng DNA, corresponding to 25,000 to 30,000 T cell genomes. Method: immunoSEQ multiplex PCR; TCRdb's copy keeps in-frame clones and lacks some. The table records approximately 470,000 clones, 70% to 85% of them present only once. This entry belongs to a study of shared clonotypes between healthy human individuals. The sample taken for sequencing was PBMCs. This TCR derives from a woman between 40 and 50 years old in good health. Some clones in this sample may be carry-over from other donors' samples.

This CDR3 is CASSYQSTVTDTQYF. CDR3 in DNA: TGTGCCAGCAGTTACCAGTCGACAGTCACAGATACGCAGTATTTT. The genes are TRBV6-5 and TRBJ2-3, with TRBD1 as a possible D gene (5 bases). The length of the CDR3 is 15 residues. Trimming cost V 2 bases and J 2 bases, with 11 bases left between them. From germline, CDR1 is MNHEY and CDR2 SVGAGI.